These T cell receptor beta chains were read from a single sample in a study of control samples from healthy donors and cancer patients. Sequencing was performed with immunoSEQ multiplex PCR; in TCRdb, only in-frame clones are kept and a portion is missing. Among about 130,000 clones listed, roughly 90% were seen once. Sequenced material: blood. The receptors were sampled from a man aged 40-55 years in good health. Each CDR3 is given with its conserved first and last residue. The D gene is left open where the match is weak. A row's size may be missing; if present it is once, few, many or a size class.

DNA | CDR3 | V | D | size | J
TGTGCCAGCGGGGTCGAGGCCGAAACTAGCACAGATACGCAGTATTTT | CASGVEAETSTDTQYF | TRBV5-5 | - | - | TRBJ2-3
TGTGCCAGCAGAAGGGAGCCGAACACCGGGGAGCTGTTTTTT | CASRREPNTGELFF | TRBV6-4 | - | - | TRBJ2-2
TGTGCCACTAGCGGGGGGGCAGGTGATACGCAGTATTTT | CATSGGAGDTQYF | TRBV11-2 | TRBD2 | - | TRBJ2-3
TGTGCCAGCGGGTTGGTGAACACTGAAGCTTTCTTT | CASGLVNTEAFF | TRBV28 | - | - | TRBJ1-1
TGTGCCAGCAGTCTAGCGGGGAGTCCCTACGAGCAGTACTTC | CASSLAGSPYEQYF | TRBV2 | TRBD2 | few | TRBJ2-7
TGTGCCACCAGCACCTCAGGACGGGACTACGGCTACACCTTC | CATSTSGRDYGYTF | TRBV15 | - | - | TRBJ1-2
TGCACCATTCGCGGAGGGGGCCGAGGTGAAGCTTTCTTT | CTIRGGGRGEAFF | TRBV29-1 | TRBD1 | - | TRBJ1-1
TGTGCCAGCAGTTCAGGGGACAGGACCTCCTACGAGCAGTACTTC | CASSSGDRTSYEQYF | TRBV6-5 | TRBD1 | - | TRBJ2-7
TGTGCCAGCAGCTCGAGTACAGGGGTGGGCAATGAGCAGTTCTTC | CASSSSTGVGNEQFF | TRBV7-2 | TRBD1 | - | TRBJ2-1
TGTGCCAGCAGCTCCGCAGGGACAAATCAGCCCCAGCATTTT | CASSSAGTNQPQHF | TRBV5-4 | - | - | TRBJ1-5
TGTGCCAGCAGCCCGGACACTGAAGCTTTCTTT | CASSPDTEAFF | TRBV6-5 | - | few | TRBJ1-1
TGTGCCAGCTTCGGGGCCAACGTCCTGACTTTC | CASFGANVLTF | TRBV5-4 | - | - | TRBJ2-6
TGTGCCAGCATCACACCGGGACACTACTCCTACAATGAGCAGTTCTTC | CASITPGHYSYNEQFF | TRBV5-8 | - | - | TRBJ2-1
TGTGCCAGCAGCTTATTGCGTCAGGGCTCCTACGAGCAGTACTTC | CASSLLRQGSYEQYF | TRBV7-3 | - | - | TRBJ2-7
TGCGCCAGCAGCTTGGGGACAGGGGGCACGGAGACCCAGTACTTC | CASSLGTGGTETQYF | TRBV5-1 | TRBD1 | - | TRBJ2-5
TGTGCCAGCAGCCCCGGGACAGGGAAAGAGACCCAGTACTTC | CASSPGTGKETQYF | TRBV7-3 | TRBD1 | - | TRBJ2-5
TGTGCCAGCAGCCCCCGCTGGGAGCTGTTTTTT | CASSPRWELFF | TRBV11-2 | - | once | TRBJ2-2
TGCGCCAGCACACGACTAGAGTCGGGCACCGGGGAGCTGTTTTTT | CASTRLESGTGELFF | TRBV5-1 | - | - | TRBJ2-2
TGTGCCAGCGATCTAGGGCCTAGCGGGAGCTCCTACGAGCAGTACTTC | CASDLGPSGSSYEQYF | TRBV7-9 | TRBD2 | once | TRBJ2-7
TGTGCCAGCAGTAGAGGGGAAGGTCAGCCCCAGCATTTT | CASSRGEGQPQHF | TRBV12-3/TRBV12-4 | - | - | TRBJ1-5
TGCAGCGTTCGAGGGGAGGGAGGTGGCTACACCTTC | CSVRGEGGGYTF | TRBV29-1 | - | - | TRBJ1-2
TGTGCCAGCAGTGTGACACAGGGGGCCGGGGAGCTGTTTTTT | CASSVTQGAGELFF | TRBV27 | TRBD1 | - | TRBJ2-2
TGTGCCAGCAGCCAAGGGTACAGGGGCGTCACAGATACGCAGTATTTT | CASSQGYRGVTDTQYF | TRBV3-1/TRBV3-2 | TRBD1 | - | TRBJ2-3
TGTGCCAGCAGTTCCCCTTTCGGGGGAAAACTGTTTTTT | CASSSPFGGKLFF | TRBV28 | - | - | TRBJ1-4
TGTGCCAGCAGCTTAGGGGGGGCCCTCTACGAGCAGTACTTC | CASSLGGALYEQYF | TRBV11-2 | - | - | TRBJ2-7
TGCGCCAGCAGCCCAGGGACAGGAAGAGCTTTCTTT | CASSPGTGRAFF | TRBV4-1 | TRBD1 | - | TRBJ1-1
TGCGCCAGCAGCCAAGCCCGGGGGGGGCTCAGCTATGGCTACACCTTC | CASSQARGGLSYGYTF | TRBV4-1 | - | - | TRBJ1-2
TGTGCCAGCAGCTTAGGGGTCTATAATTCACCCCTCCACTTT | CASSLGVYNSPLHF | TRBV7-8 | - | - | TRBJ1-6
TGTGCCAGCAGCCAAGAGGTGGGCGGTGGGGCCAAAAACATTCAGTACTTC | CASSQEVGGGAKNIQYF | TRBV4-2 | - | - | TRBJ2-4
TGTGCCAGCCGCCCTCGGGCCCGGGACAGATACAATCAGCCCCAGCATTTT | CASRPRARDRYNQPQHF | TRBV6-2/TRBV6-3 | TRBD1 | - | TRBJ1-5
TGTGCCTGGAGTAAGGACATGAACACTGAAGCTTTCTTT | CAWSKDMNTEAFF | TRBV30 | - | few | TRBJ1-1
TGTGCCAGCAACACGCGATGGTTGGACACCGGGGAGCTGTTTTTT | CASNTRWLDTGELFF | TRBV2 | - | - | TRBJ2-2
TGTGCCAGCAGCGCAGGGCAAGTGACCCAGTACTTC | CASSAGQVTQYF | TRBV2 | - | - | TRBJ2-5
TGTGCCAGTTACAGGGAGCACAATTCACCCCTCCACTTT | CASYREHNSPLHF | TRBV2 | - | - | TRBJ1-6
TGTGCCAGTAGTATAGTTAGCGGGGGATTCGGGGAGCTGTTTTTT | CASSIVSGGFGELFF | TRBV19 | TRBD2 | - | TRBJ2-2
TGTGCCAGCAGCCCGGGACTTGGCTCCTACGAGCAGTACTTC | CASSPGLGSYEQYF | TRBV11-2 | - | - | TRBJ2-7
TGTGCCAGCAGCTTGGGAACATGGCTCGGTGACGAGCAGTACTTC | CASSLGTWLGDEQYF | TRBV5-6 | - | - | TRBJ2-7
TGTGCCAGTAGTGGCCTACGGGACAGGGGAGGTCAGCCCCAGCATTTT | CASSGLRDRGGQPQHF | TRBV19 | TRBD1 | few | TRBJ1-5
TGTGCCAGCAGCGAGCAGGGGTCTACTAATGAAAAACTGTTTTTT | CASSEQGSTNEKLFF | TRBV5-4 | - | - | TRBJ1-4
TGTGCCAGCAGTCAACTTACCACCAGGCTCCGGCATTTT | CASSQLTTRLRHF | TRBV6-2/TRBV6-3 | - | - | TRBJ1-5
TGTGCCAGCAGTAGGCCCGGGAACACTGAAGCTTTCTTT | CASSRPGNTEAFF | TRBV25-1 | - | - | TRBJ1-1
TGTGCCATCAGTGAGTCGCCGAATCAGCCCCAGCATTTT | CAISESPNQPQHF | TRBV10-3 | - | - | TRBJ1-5
TGCGCCAGCAGCACCCAAGGACAGTCTGGAAACACCATATATTTT | CASSTQGQSGNTIYF | TRBV5-1 | - | - | TRBJ1-3
TGTGCCAGTAGTATGGGCAGGGGGCCCTATAGCAATCAGCCCCAGCATTTT | CASSMGRGPYSNQPQHF | TRBV19 | TRBD1 | - | TRBJ1-5
TGCGCCAGCAGCCTTGACAGAAGCACAGATACGCAGTATTTT | CASSLDRSTDTQYF | TRBV5-1 | - | - | TRBJ2-3
TGTGCCAGCAGCCCCCGACTGGGAGCGGATGAGCAGTTCTTC | CASSPRLGADEQFF | TRBV9 | - | - | TRBJ2-1
TGTGCCAGCAGCTCCCGAGACAGGGGGACTGAAGCTTTCTTT | CASSSRDRGTEAFF | TRBV7-8 | TRBD1 | - | TRBJ1-1
TGTGCCAGCAGTTCCCAGGTGGGACAGCCCCAGCATTTT | CASSSQVGQPQHF | TRBV3-1/TRBV3-2 | - | - | TRBJ1-5
TGCGCCAGCAGTCAAACGGGACTTGGGCAGCGCGATACGCAGTATTTT | CASSQTGLGQRDTQYF | TRBV23-1 | - | - | TRBJ2-3
TGTGCCAGTAGTACCGAGGAGAGCTGGGAAGCTTTCTTT | CASSTEESWEAFF | TRBV19 | - | - | TRBJ1-1
TGTGCCAGCAGTTTTCAGGGGAACACTGAAGCTTTCTTT | CASSFQGNTEAFF | TRBV27 | - | - | TRBJ1-1
TGTGCCAGCATGAATCAAAAACAGGGGGCGAACACTGAAGCTTTCTTT | CASMNQKQGANTEAFF | TRBV27 | TRBD1 | once | TRBJ1-1
TGTGCCAGTAGTCTTGACTATAGCAATCAGCCCCAGCATTTT | CASSLDYSNQPQHF | TRBV19 | - | - | TRBJ1-5
TGCGCCAGCAGCTTGGGACAGGGTGGGGACGAGCAGTACTTC | CASSLGQGGDEQYF | TRBV5-1 | TRBD1 | - | TRBJ2-7